The 21 T cell receptor beta chains in this list originate from one sample, sequenced in a study of tissue T cells after allogeneic stem cell transplantation (dated by TCRdb to the early 2020s). This specimen's time point label, interpreted: mouse harvest day 14 after allogeneic transplant. Each mouse graft, delivered by tail vein injection, combined 10^6 splenic CD5+ T cells with 10^7 T-cell-depleted bone marrow cells. The library was produced with the immunoSEQ multiplex PCR assay. TCRdb stores this immuneACCESS table with in-frame sequences only. Part of the clones is absent; in the studies checked, under half of the shortfall reflects unresolved V genes, and no reason is known for the rest. Counted in this sample were some 400 clones; 50% of them appeared once. In total, the top ten clones hold approximately 38% of the sample. The sequenced material came from liver tissue. These receptors all stem from a female BALB/c mouse given C57BL/6 T cells with graft-versus-host disease after an allogeneic hematopoietic cell transplant.

With regard to this clone: The gene symbols are mouse symbols. Read sequence stops 1 residue before the CDR3 end, and the germline J gene provides the missing end. The rearrangement joins TRBV5 to TRBJ2-2, with TRBD2 matching 11 bases. Germline-derived CDR1 and CDR2 are LGHNA and YNLKQL (reference sequence). Trimming cost V 3 bases and J 6 bases; bases outside gene matches: 6. There are 16 residues in the CDR3. The CDR3 spells CASSHRDWGTPGQLYF. The sequenced part of the CDR3 DNA is TGTGCCAGCAGCCACCGGGACTGGGGGACTCCCGGGCAGCTCTAC.

Notes on this clone: Here the gene names and germline are mouse. The DNA ends 1 residue before the CDR3 does, and the rest of the CDR3 is filled in from the germline J gene. The V gene is TRBV29, the J gene TRBJ2-3, with a possible D match to TRBD1 (5 bases). Trimming took off 7 bases at V and 2 bases at J, with 7 bases between the two ends. The germline gives CDR1 MSHET, CDR2 SYDVDS. The CDR3 has 12 residues. The CDR3 bases that were read are TGTGCTAGCAAGACAGCTGCAGAAACGCTGTAT. It translates to CASKTAAETLY. The whole CDR3 protein is CASKTAAETLYF.

This clone was counted only a few times. The listed genes are named as in mouse. The read comes to an end 1 residue before the CDR3 does, leaving the germline J gene to fill in the end. The chain recombines TRBV23 with TRBJ2-1; TRBD1 is the table's D call, not checked against the DNA. Germline V gene sequence: CDR1 KGHTA, CDR2 FQNQQP. The CDR3 has 15 amino acids. CDR3 DNA (partial): TGCTCCAGCAGTCCCTCGACAGGGAGAGGGGCTGAGCAGTTC. As protein: CSSSPSTGRGAEQF. The whole CDR3 reads CSSSPSTGRGAEQFF. Full variable domain (remainder filled in from reference TRBV23 and TRBJ2-1): DAAVTQKPRYLIKMKGQEAEMKCIPEKGHTAVFWYQQKQSKELKFLIYFQNQQPLDQIDMVKERFSAVCPSSSLCSLGIRTCEAEDSALYLCSSSPSTGRGAEQFFGPGTRLTVL.

As regards this clone: Gene names follow the mouse nomenclature. The read halts 1 residue ahead of the CDR3 end, with the missing end drawn from the germline J gene. The chain is built from TRBV29 and TRBJ1-6; D not resolved. TRBJ1-6 is reported as an ORF; its role is uncertain. The CDR3 covers 14 residues. The V end was cut by 5 bases, the J end by 7 bases, with 12 bases between. Germline CDR1 and CDR2: MSHET and SYDVDS. CDR3 protein: CASSPLRGNSPLYF. The sequenced part of the CDR3 DNA is TGTGCTAGCAGTCCACTACGAGGGAATTCGCCCCTCTAC.

In its sample, this clone was seen a few times. Gene names are the mouse ones. The CDR3 end falls 1 residue outside the read, so it is completed with the germline J gene. The chain joins TRBV16 to TRBJ2-1; D not resolved. Trimming removed 4 bases from V and 5 bases from J, with 3 bases in between. From germline, CDR1 is SGHSA and CDR2 FRNQAP. The CDR3 sequence is 11 residues long. The DNA read from the CDR3 is TGTGCAAGCAGCTGGGATGCTGAGCAGTTC. Encoded protein: CASSWDAEQF. The CDR3, in full, reads CASSWDAEQFF.

This clone was seen a few times. Gene names follow the mouse nomenclature. The sequenced fragment ends 1 residue before the CDR3 boundary, so the rest is inferred from the germline J gene. The V gene is TRBV3, the J gene TRBJ2-7; TRBD2 agrees at 9 bases. The length of the CDR3 is 15 residues. The junction had 3 bases not matched to a gene; V was cut back by 3 bases and J by 0 bases. Germline-derived CDR1 and CDR2 are SNHLY and FYNGKV (reference sequence). CDR3 region: CASSFTGGNSYEQYF. CDR3 DNA (partial): TGTGCCAGCAGCTTTACTGGGGGGAACTCCTATGAACAGTAC.

This clone was observed a handful of times. The gene names given are mouse names. The read ends 1 residue before the CDR3 terminus; that terminus is restored from the germline J gene. The chain is built from TRBV13-2 and TRBJ2-3; D unresolved. The germline gives CDR1 NNHNN, CDR2 SYGAGS (reference sequence). V lost 5 bases, J lost 0 bases, and 4 bases lay in between. CDR3 length: 12 residues. Incomplete CDR3 DNA: TGTGCCAGCGGGATTAGTGCAGAAACGCTGTAT. Translated, it gives CASGISAETLY. The CDR3, in full, reads CASGISAETLYF.

As regards this clone: These gene names are mouse names. From the germline J gene comes the end of the CDR3, since the read stops 1 residue before it. The chain is built from TRBV5 and TRBJ2-2; D is uncertain. The CDR3 loop spans 13 amino acids. Germline loops: CDR1 LGHNA, CDR2 YNLKQL (reference sequence). V was cut by 1 base and J by 2 bases, with 2 bases left in between. The CDR3 region is CASSQGNTGQLYF. The DNA read from the CDR3 is TGTGCCAGCAGCCAAGGCAACACCGGGCAGCTCTAC.

Note on this clone: Mouse names are used for the genes. Read data end 1 residue before the CDR3 end; the end is taken from the germline J gene. This chain links TRBV12-1 with TRBJ2-5, with 11 bases matching TRBD2. The length of the CDR3 is 17 residues. V shed 0 bases, J shed 2 bases, and the junction held 6 bases outside the gene matches. Germline CDR1 reads SGHSN; CDR2 reads HYEKVE. CDR3 residues: CASSLERTGGIQDTQYF. Incomplete CDR3 DNA: TGTGCCAGCTCTCTCGAACGGACTGGGGGGATCCAAGACACCCAGTAC.

By its share, this clone is large. Each gene name is a mouse one. The CDR3 DNA, read in part, is TGCACCTGCAGTCTCGACAGTAACTATGCTGAGCAGTTC. Protein product: CTCSLDSNYAEQF. The complete CDR3 protein is CTCSLDSNYAEQFF. The chain couples TRBV1 to TRBJ2-1; D is possibly TRBD1 (5 bases). The read terminates 1 residue ahead of where the CDR3 ends, so the germline J gene completes it. CDR3 size: 14 residues. V was shortened by 5 bases and J by 0 bases, with 8 bases between the two germline ends. The germline V gene encodes CDR1 NSQYPW and CDR2 LRSPGD (reference sequence).

Turning to this clone: These gene names are mouse names. Read coverage stops 1 residue before the CDR3 terminus; the germline J gene supplies the remainder. This rearrangement joins TRBV14 to TRBJ2-4, with TRBD2 matching over 12 bases. Per the germline V gene, CDR1 is SGHDT and CDR2 is FRDEAV. The CDR3 contains 16 residues. After removal of 5 bases from V and 0 bases from J, the junction contained 4 bases not matched to a gene. Incomplete CDR3 DNA: TGTGCCAGCAGAGACTGGGGGGGCGCTAGTCAAAACACCTTGTAC. Amino acids: CASRDWGGASQNTLY. The entire CDR3 reads CASRDWGGASQNTLYF.

As concerns this clone: Gene names denote mouse genes. The read ends 1 residue before the CDR3 terminus; that terminus is restored from the germline J gene. This sequence joins TRBV16 and TRBJ2-1, with a weak D call TRBD2 (6 bases). Germline V CDR1 and CDR2: SGHSA, FRNQAP. Trimming stripped 4 bases from V and 1 base from J, with 8 bases between. This CDR3 is 14 amino acids long. Incomplete CDR3 DNA: TGTGCAAGCAGCTCAGACTGGAACTATGCTGAGCAGTTC. Protein sequence: CASSSDWNYAEQF. From start to end, the CDR3 is CASSSDWNYAEQFF.

Note on this clone: Gene names and germline refer to mouse. The CDR3 extends 1 residue past the end of the read, so its final part is completed from the germline J gene. The chain links TRBV13-1 to TRBJ1-4; D unresolved. CDR1 is NSHNY, CDR2 SYGAGN, per germline. V shed 1 base and J shed 4 bases, with 8 bases lying between them. The CDR3 runs 14 residues. CDR3 protein: CASSDRGGNERLFF. CDR3 DNA (partial): TGTGCCAGCAGTGATCGGGGAGGCAACGAAAGATTATTT. The full variable domain, with the rest looked up from reference TRBV13-1 and TRBJ1-4, is EAAVTQSPRNKVTVTGGNVTLSCRQTNSHNYMYWYRQDTGHGLRLIHYSYGAGNLRIGDVPDGYKATRTTQEDFFLLLELASPSQTSLYFCASSDRGGNERLFFGHGTKLSVL.

As regards this clone: Mouse germline and gene names are used. CDR3 in amino acids: CASSLTVNTEVFF. CDR3 DNA, as far as it was read: TGTGCCAGCAGTTTGACTGTAAACACAGAAGTCTTC. The genes are TRBV26 and TRBJ1-1; D remains unclear. The read gets to within 1 residue of the CDR3 end, and the germline J gene fills in the rest. CDR3 length: 13 amino acids. Germline V gene lookup returns CDR1 KGHPV and CDR2 FQNQEV (reference sequence). V was clipped by 5 bases and J by 1 base, with 8 bases between them.

This clone was seen more than once but under ten times. These gene names are mouse names. The read terminates 1 residue ahead of where the CDR3 ends, so the germline J gene completes it. The V gene is TRBV24, the J gene TRBJ2-3, with D perhaps TRBD1 (6 bases). Trimming removed 5 bases from V and 0 bases from J, with 12 bases in between. CDR1 is KGHTA, CDR2 FRNEEI, per germline. The CDR3 is 15 amino acids. CDR3 DNA, as far as it was read: TGTGCCAGCAGTTCCCGGGACAAAAGTGCAGAAACGCTGTAT. Its protein product is CASSSRDKSAETLY. The full CDR3 is CASSSRDKSAETLYF.

A note on this clone: Gene names follow the mouse nomenclature. The read halts 1 residue ahead of the CDR3 end, with the missing end drawn from the germline J gene. The V call is TRBV13-2, the J call TRBJ2-1; 14 bases agree with TRBD2. CDR3 length: 17 amino acids. V lost 2 bases and J lost 2; bases outside the gene matches: 3. Looked up from germline, CDR1 is NNHNN and CDR2 is SYGAGS (reference sequence). The CDR3 bases that were read are TGTGCCAGCGGTGAGGGGACTGGGGGGGCTCACTATGCTGAGCAGTTC. Amino acids: CASGEGTGGAHYAEQF. The CDR3 in full is CASGEGTGGAHYAEQFF.

This clone turned up a few times. The gene names given are mouse names. The CDR3 goes on 1 residue after the read ends, and that part is filled in from the germline J gene. V gene TRBV2 combines with J gene TRBJ1-1; 7 nucleotides agree with TRBD1. This CDR3 comprises 11 residues. J was trimmed by 8 bases and V by 4 bases; bases with no gene match: 1. CDR1 is LGHNA, CDR2 YSYQKL, per germline. CDR3 DNA (partial): TGTGCCAGCAGCCCGGGACAGGAAGTCTTC. Protein sequence: CASSPGQEVF. The complete CDR3 protein is CASSPGQEVFF.

There are a few counts of this clone. Mouse gene names apply. The chain's CDR3 is CASSGTDYEQYF. The sequenced CDR3 bases are TGTGCCAGCAGCGGGACAGATTATGAACAGTAC. V usage is TRBV26 and J usage is TRBJ2-7; 7 bases are shared with TRBD1. The read stops 1 residue short of the end of the CDR3; the missing end is completed from the germline J gene. This CDR3 is 12 amino acids long. CDR1 and CDR2 from the germline V gene are KGHPV and FQNQEV (reference sequence). Losses at the gene ends were 6 bases for V and 4 bases for J; bases not matched to a gene: 3.

On this clone itself: Gene names refer to mouse genes. The CDR3 end lies 1 residue beyond the end of the read and is filled in from the germline J gene. The chain is built from TRBV3 and TRBJ1-3; 7 nucleotides line up with TRBD1. The ends lost 6 bases at V and 0 bases at J; junction bases unmatched: 2. Germline CDR1 SNHLY, CDR2 FYNGKV (reference sequence). The CDR3 runs 14 residues. The sequenced CDR3 bases are TGTGCCAGCAGGCGACAGGGTTCTGGAAATACGCTCTAT. Translating it yields CASRRQGSGNTLY. In full, the CDR3 is CASRRQGSGNTLYF.

Concerning this clone itself: The gene symbols are mouse symbols. The read ends 1 residue shy of where the CDR3 ends; the end is completed using the germline J gene. V gene TRBV19 combines with J gene TRBJ1-2, with D possibly TRBD1 on 5 matching bases. Germline V gives CDR1 FNHDT, CDR2 SITEND (reference sequence). This CDR3 is 12 amino acids long. Trimming took off 2 bases at V and 5 bases at J, with 7 bases between the two ends. The DNA read from the CDR3 is TGTGCCAGCAGTATTGGGGGATCCGACTACACC. Encoded protein: CASSIGGSDYT. The entire CDR3 protein reads CASSIGGSDYTF.

As concerns this clone: Gene and germline names: mouse. The CDR3 sequence is CASSIGTDSYEQYF. CDR3 bases read: TGTGCCAGCAGTATTGGGACAGACTCCTATGAACAGTAC. The V call is TRBV19, the J call TRBJ2-7; 7 nucleotides match TRBD1. The missing CDR3 end, 1 residue past where the read stops, is filled in from the germline J gene. Trimming took 2 bases from V and 0 from J; bases not matched to a gene: 2. Germline V lookup: CDR1 FNHDT, CDR2 SITEND (reference sequence). This CDR3 has 14 amino acids.